The rows below give T cell receptor beta chains drawn from one sample of a study of T-cell reconstitution after alpha-beta-depleted transplantation in children. A single record per CDR3 protein comes from TCRdb applying MiXCR to the PCR reads. The sample has around 530,000 distinct CDR3 sequences, around a third seen once; the top ten hold about 2.3%. The sequencing here drew on PBMCs from the stem cell graft donor, taken from the stem cell graft. These receptors came from a human donor who donated a stem cell graft to a child with aplastic anemia. The CDR3 runs from the conserved cysteine through the conserved F or W. The D gene is left open where the match is weak. Expanded clones are given a class, and other clones once, few, many or no size at all.

clone_size	j_call	v_call	d_call	cdr3_nt	cdr3_aa
few	TRBJ2-5	TRBV29-1	-	TGCAGCGTTTTGAGGGCTAGCGAGACCCAGTACTTC	CSVLRASETQYF
-	TRBJ2-1	TRBV24-1	TRBD2	TGTGCCACCAGTGACGCTACTAGCGGGAGTCCCTACAATGAGCAGTTCTTC	CATSDATSGSPYNEQFF
-	TRBJ2-2	TRBV18	TRBD1	TGTGCCAGCTCACCAGGGACAGCAGCGAACACCGGGGAGCTGTTTTTT	CASSPGTAANTGELFF
-	TRBJ2-1	TRBV29-1	-	TGCAGCGTTTTAGGATACAATGAGCAGTTCTTC	CSVLGYNEQFF
-	TRBJ1-2	TRBV3-1	-	TGTGCCAGCAGCCAAATAATCGGGGGCGCGGGCTATGGCTACACCTTC	CASSQIIGGAGYGYTF
-	TRBJ2-3	TRBV5-1	-	TGCGCCAGCAGCTTGGGGGCAGGAACCACAGATACGCAGTATTTT	CASSLGAGTTDTQYF
few	TRBJ2-3	TRBV18	-	TGTGCCAGCTCTGATAGCGACGATACGCAGTATTTT	CASSDSDDTQYF
-	TRBJ2-1	TRBV2	TRBD2	TGTGCCAGCAGTCCCAGCGGGAGGGTCTACAATGAGCAGTTCTTC	CASSPSGRVYNEQFF
-	TRBJ2-7	TRBV7-2	TRBD1	TGTGCCAGCAACTCAGGGGGCTCCTACGAGCAGTACTTC	CASNSGGSYEQYF
-	TRBJ1-2	TRBV29-1	TRBD1	TGCAGCGTGTCGGGAGGGACCCGGGACAGACTTTCTAACTATGGCTACACCTTC	CSVSGGTRDRLSNYGYTF
-	TRBJ2-5	TRBV20-1	-	TGCAGTGCTAGAGAAGGCTCGGAAGAGACCCAGTACTTC	CSAREGSEETQYF
-	TRBJ2-7	TRBV29-1	-	TGCAGCGTTGTCCAGTCGAACTCCTACGAGCAGTACTTC	CSVVQSNSYEQYF
few	TRBJ1-1	TRBV12-3/TRBV12-4	-	TGTGCCAGCAGTTTAGTCCCCAACCGGATGAACACTGAAGCTTTCTTT	CASSLVPNRMNTEAFF
few	TRBJ1-1	TRBV12-3/TRBV12-4	TRBD1	TGTGCCACCTTTGGGACAGGGGGCCCTGAAGCTTTCTTT	CATFGTGGPEAFF
few	TRBJ2-1	TRBV10-3	TRBD2	TGTGCCATCAGTGAAGGGACTAGCGGGAGCGATGAGCAGTTCTTC	CAISEGTSGSDEQFF
few	TRBJ1-1	TRBV4-3	-	TGCGCCAGCAGCCAACAACCAGGGGACCCTGAAGCTTTCTTT	CASSQQPGDPEAFF
-	TRBJ2-2	TRBV29-1	-	TGCAGCGTGGGCGAACAGCGTGGAGCCGGGGAGCTGTTTTTT	CSVGEQRGAGELFF
few	TRBJ1-4	TRBV28	-	TGTGCCAGCAGTTTGGGCACCCGTTCATTAAATGAAAAACTGTTTTTT	CASSLGTRSLNEKLFF
-	TRBJ2-6	TRBV11-2	TRBD2	TGTGCCAGCAGCCTCACCGGGACTAGAACCTCTGGGGCCAACGTCCTGACTTTC	CASSLTGTRTSGANVLTF
-	TRBJ2-5	TRBV7-9	TRBD1	TGTGCCAGCAGCTTTCAACAGGGGCCCGGGGAGACCCAGTACTTC	CASSFQQGPGETQYF